What follows is one T cell receptor (beta chain) and its context. Produced via immunoSEQ multiplex PCR; TCRdb's table is partial and in-frame only. The table lists 25,000 to 30,000 clones, roughly four fifths of them singletons. V gave up 0 bases and J gave up 5 bases, with 14 bases separating them. The CDR3 has 15 amino acids. The treatment was: randomized to nivolumab then ipilimumab (arm A) or the reverse (arm B). The data belong to a study of sequential checkpoint blockade in melanoma. The rearrangement joins TRBV5-3 to TRBJ1-1; possibly TRBD1 for D (5 bases). TRBV5-3 is noted as an ORF with a role that remains uncertain. The specimen comprised CD8+ T cells sorted from blood (inferred from file names), sampled from a patient given nivolumab and ipilimumab in sequence. The sequence derives from a human donor with melanoma. CDR3 nucleotides: TGTGCCAGAAGCTTGGAGTTTGTAGGGGAAACTGAAGCTTTCTTT. Its protein is CARSLEFVGETEAFF.